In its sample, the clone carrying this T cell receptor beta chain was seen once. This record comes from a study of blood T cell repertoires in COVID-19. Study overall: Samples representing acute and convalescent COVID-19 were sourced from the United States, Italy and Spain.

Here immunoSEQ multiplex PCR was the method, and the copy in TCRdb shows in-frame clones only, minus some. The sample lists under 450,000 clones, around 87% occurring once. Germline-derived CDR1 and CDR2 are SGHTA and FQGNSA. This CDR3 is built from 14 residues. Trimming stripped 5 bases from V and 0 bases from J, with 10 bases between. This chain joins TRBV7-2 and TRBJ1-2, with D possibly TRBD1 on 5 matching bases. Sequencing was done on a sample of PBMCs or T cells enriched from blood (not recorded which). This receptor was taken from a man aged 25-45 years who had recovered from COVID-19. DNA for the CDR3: TGTGCCAGCAGCCCCGGGGGTCCTAACTATGGCTACACCTTC. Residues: CASSPGGPNYGYTF.